The entry that follows covers one T cell receptor beta chain sequence. What it recognizes is unknown. Because it lacks the conserved phenylalanine or tryptophan at the end, this CDR3 is likely a read error. Because the CDR3's place on the DNA is in doubt, the DNA is left out and the CDR3 is given as listed by TCRdb. The source of the sample is a study of tumor-infiltrating lymphocytes in primary liver carcinoma. RNA and DNA were co-extracted from roughly 20-30 mg of unsorted bulk tissue. Whole-study findings and limits: Just around 8-24% of top clones spanned all five tumor regions. Overlap in tumor-adjacent and tumor-blood pairs fell below that of tumor region pairs.

Ends included, the CDR3 has 14 residues. Germline CDR1 MDHEN, CDR2 SYDVKM. TCR beta cDNA was made from 450 to 600 ng total RNA with a constant-region primer. ARM-PCR was slightly modified, and three nested multiplex PCR rounds with it gave rise to the TCR beta libraries. Amplification in the first two PCR rounds was performed using TRBV1-TRBV30 forward primers and a C-beta reverse primer for approximately 10 cycles each. MiXCR was run by TCRdb on the multiplex PCR reads, yielding one entry per CDR3 protein. Seen here are around 26,000 distinct CDR3 sequences, around 84% observed once, and the top ten hold roughly half.

V is TRBV28 and J is TRBJ2-7; TRBD2, the table's D call, lacks a check against the DNA. The sample taken for sequencing was liver tumor tissue from sampling region 3. Noted subset: tumor region T3, left-lateral pole. The clonotype was recovered from a man in his forties or fifties with primary liver carcinoma and hepatitis B virus infection. CDR3 protein: CASSLLAGAYEQYS.